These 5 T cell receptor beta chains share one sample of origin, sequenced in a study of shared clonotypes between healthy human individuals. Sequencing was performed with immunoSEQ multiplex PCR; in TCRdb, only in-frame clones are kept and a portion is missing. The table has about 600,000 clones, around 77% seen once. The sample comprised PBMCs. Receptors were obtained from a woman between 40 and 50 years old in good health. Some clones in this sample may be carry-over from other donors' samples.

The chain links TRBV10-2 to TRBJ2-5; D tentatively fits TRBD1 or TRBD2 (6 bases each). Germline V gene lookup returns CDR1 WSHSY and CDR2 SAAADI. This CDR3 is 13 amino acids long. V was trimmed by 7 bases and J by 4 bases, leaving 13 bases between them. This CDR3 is CASMGGRAETQYF. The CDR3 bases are TGCGCCAGCATGGGGGGCAGGGCAGAGACCCAGTACTTC.

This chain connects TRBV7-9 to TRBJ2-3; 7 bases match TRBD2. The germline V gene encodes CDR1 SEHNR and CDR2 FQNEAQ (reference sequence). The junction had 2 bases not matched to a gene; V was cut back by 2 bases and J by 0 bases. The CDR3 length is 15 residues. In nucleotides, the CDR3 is TGTGCCAGCAGCTTAAACGGGAGGAGCACAGATACGCAGTATTTT. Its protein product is CASSLNGRSTDTQYF.

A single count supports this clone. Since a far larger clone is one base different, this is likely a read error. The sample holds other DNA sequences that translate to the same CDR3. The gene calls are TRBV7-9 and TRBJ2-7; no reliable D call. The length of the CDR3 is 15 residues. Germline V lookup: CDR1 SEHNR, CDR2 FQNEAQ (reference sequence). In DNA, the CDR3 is TGCGCCAGCAGCCAACTGGCTGGGCTTTCCTACGAGCAGTACTTC. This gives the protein CASSQLAGLSYEQYF. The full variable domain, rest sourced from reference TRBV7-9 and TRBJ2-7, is DTGVSQNPRHKITKRGQNVTFRCDPISEHNRLYWYRQTLGQGPEFLTYFQNEAQLEKSRLLSDRFSAERPKGSFSTLEIQRTEQGDSAMYLCASSQLAGLSYEQYFGPGTRLTVT.

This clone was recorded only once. The CDR3 is CASSEGQGVVDTQYF. The CDR3 DNA follows: TGTGCCAGCAGCGAGGGACAGGGGGTGGTGGATACGCAGTATTTT. The J gene is TRBJ2-3, the V gene TRBV6-1; 11 positions agree with TRBD1. Looked up from germline, CDR1 is MNHNS and CDR2 is SASEGT. The V segment lost 6 bases and the J segment 6 bases; nucleotides outside the gene matches: 8. The CDR3 is made up of 15 amino acids.

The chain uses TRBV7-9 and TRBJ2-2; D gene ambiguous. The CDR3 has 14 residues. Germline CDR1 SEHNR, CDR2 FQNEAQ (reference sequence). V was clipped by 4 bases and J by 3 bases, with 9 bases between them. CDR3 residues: CASSSDWDTGELFF. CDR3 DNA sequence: TGTGCCAGCAGCTCTGACTGGGACACCGGGGAGCTGTTTTTT.